This note documents a single T cell receptor (beta chain) sequence. Generated by immunoSEQ multiplex PCR, the TCRdb table keeps only in-frame clones and is missing some. Of about 69,000 clones listed, roughly 93% were seen once; the top ten hold 1.4%. This sample stems from a study of T cell changes during pregnancy in multiple sclerosis. The length of the CDR3 is 17 residues. V lost 2 bases to trimming and J lost 1 base, with 12 bases between them. Germline loops: CDR1 SNHLY, CDR2 FYNNEI. The sequence was obtained from a female donor with multiple sclerosis, enrolled in a pregnancy study. The V gene is TRBV2, the J gene TRBJ1-6; D possibly corresponds to TRBD1 (5 bases). The sample consisted of peripheral blood, taken in the third trimester of pregnancy. This CDR3 reads CASSEWPGRSYNSPLHF. In DNA form, the CDR3 reads TGTGCCAGCAGTGAATGGCCAGGGAGGTCCTATAATTCACCCCTCCACTTT.